The entry below describes one T cell receptor (beta chain). Its matching antigen is unknown. This entry comes from a study of cytomegalovirus exposure and HLA in healthy donors. Study-level points and caveats: Many donors carried some public TCRs, although rarity characterized most TCR sequences. Researchers counted 150 to 200 TCR beta chains as cytomegalovirus-associated. Reported results showed that the classifier diagnosed cytomegalovirus status with high specificity and sensitivity.

Clones were sequenced by immunoSEQ multiplex PCR, and TCRdb holds only the in-frame ones, with some missing. This sample carries about 330,000 clones, about nine tenths of them seen once, and the ten largest clones take more than 0.8%. Germline CDR1 and CDR2: SGHTA and FQGNSA. J lost 9 bases, V lost 1 base, and 2 bases had no gene match. The CDR3 spans 15 residues. The chain has TRBV7-2 and TRBJ2-1; 14 positions match TRBD2. The sequenced sample consisted of PBMCs. The TCR sequence derives from a woman aged 18 to 35 in good health and CMV-seronegative. In nucleotides, the CDR3 is TGTGCCAGCAGCTTAGGAGGGACTAGCGGGAGTGAGCAGTTCTTC. Protein product: CASSLGGTSGSEQFF.